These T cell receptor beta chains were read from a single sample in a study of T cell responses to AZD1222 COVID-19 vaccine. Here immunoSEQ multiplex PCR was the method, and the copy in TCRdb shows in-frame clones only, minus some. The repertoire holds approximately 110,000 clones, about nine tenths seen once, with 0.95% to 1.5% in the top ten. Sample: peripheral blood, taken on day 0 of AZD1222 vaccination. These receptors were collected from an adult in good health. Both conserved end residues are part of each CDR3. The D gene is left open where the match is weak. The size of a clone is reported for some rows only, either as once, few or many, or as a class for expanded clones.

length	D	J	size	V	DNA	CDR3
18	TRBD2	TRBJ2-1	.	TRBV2	TGTGCCAGCAGCAGAATGGTCGGGGGAGGGCCCCGCTACAATGAGCAGTTCTTC	CASSRMVGGGPRYNEQFF
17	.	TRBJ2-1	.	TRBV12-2	TGTGCAAGTCGCTTAGCGGGGGGACTAGCGGTTTACAATGAGCAGTTCTTC	CASRLAGGLAVYNEQFF
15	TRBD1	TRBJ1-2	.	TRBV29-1	TGCAGCGTTTCCCCGGAGGCAGGGGGGAACTATGGCTACACCTTC	CSVSPEAGGNYGYTF
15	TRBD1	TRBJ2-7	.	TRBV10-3	TGTGCCATCAGCTTCAGGACAGGGGAAGAGGAAGAGCAGTACTTC	CAISFRTGEEEEQYF
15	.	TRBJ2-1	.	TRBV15	TGTGCCACCAGCAGATCTGGGGGGGCAGGGAATGAGCAGTTCTTC	CATSRSGGAGNEQFF
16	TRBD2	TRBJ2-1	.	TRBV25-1	TGTGCCAGCAGTGAATGGCTAGCGGGGGAGGGCAATGAGCAGTTCTTC	CASSEWLAGEGNEQFF
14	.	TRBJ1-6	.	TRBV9	TGTGCCAGCAGCGTAGGTTTTGGTAATTCACCCCTCCACTTT	CASSVGFGNSPLHF
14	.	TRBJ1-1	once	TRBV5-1	TGCGCCAGCAGCTTGGCCAATAGGGAAACTGAAGCTTTCTTT	CASSLANRETEAFF
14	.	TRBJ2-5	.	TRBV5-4	TGTGCCAGCAGCCCAGGAGGGGCCCAAGAGACCCAGTACTTC	CASSPGGAQETQYF
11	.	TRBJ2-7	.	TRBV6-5	TGTGCCAGCAGTTGGGGGCCCGAGCAGTACTTC	CASSWGPEQYF
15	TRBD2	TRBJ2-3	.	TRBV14	TGTGCCAGCAGTCTTCCGGGACTAGCAAGAGATACGCAGTATTTT	CASSLPGLARDTQYF
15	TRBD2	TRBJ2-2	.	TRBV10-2	TGCGCCACGCCTGATAAGCGGGGGAACACCGGGGAGCTGTTTTTT	CATPDKRGNTGELFF
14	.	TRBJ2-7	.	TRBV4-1	TGCGCCAGCAGCCCCCGGTCTGGGACCTACGAGCAGTACTTC	CASSPRSGTYEQYF
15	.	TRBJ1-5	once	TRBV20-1	TGCAGTGCTAGTGGAGGGACTTTAGGAAATCAGCCCCAGCATTTT	CSASGGTLGNQPQHF
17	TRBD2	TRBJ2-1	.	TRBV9	TGTGCCAGCAGCGTAGGGACTAGCCCAAGAGGCCACAATGAGCAGTTCTTC	CASSVGTSPRGHNEQFF
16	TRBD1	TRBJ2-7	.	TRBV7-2	TGTGCCAGCAGCCTATGGGACAGGTTTTCCTCCTACGAGCAGTACTTC	CASSLWDRFSSYEQYF
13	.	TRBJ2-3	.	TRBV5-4	TGTGCCAGCAGCTTGGTAAGCACAGATACGCAGTATTTT	CASSLVSTDTQYF
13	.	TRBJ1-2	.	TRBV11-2	TGTGCCAGCAGCACCCAGGGGAACTATGGCTACACCTTC	CASSTQGNYGYTF